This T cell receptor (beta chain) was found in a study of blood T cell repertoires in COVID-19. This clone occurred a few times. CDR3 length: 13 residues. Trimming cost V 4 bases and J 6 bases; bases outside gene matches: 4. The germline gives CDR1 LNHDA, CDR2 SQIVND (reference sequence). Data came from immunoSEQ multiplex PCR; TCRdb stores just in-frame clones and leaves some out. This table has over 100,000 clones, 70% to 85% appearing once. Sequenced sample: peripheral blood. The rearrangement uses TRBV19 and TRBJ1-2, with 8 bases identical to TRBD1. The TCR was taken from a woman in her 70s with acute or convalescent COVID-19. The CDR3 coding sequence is TGTGCCAGTAGTACCACAGGGGGTAATGGCTACACCTTC. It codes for CASSTTGGNGYTF.